A selection of T cell receptor beta chains follows, all from one sample in a study of cytomegalovirus exposure and HLA in healthy donors. Generated by immunoSEQ multiplex PCR, the TCRdb table keeps only in-frame clones and is missing some. The sample table includes 170,000 or so clones. The sequenced material came from PBMCs. The receptors derive from a man aged 25 to 40 in good health and CMV-seronegative. Each CDR3 is given with its conserved first and last residue. The D gene is left open where the match is weak.

D: NA; V: TRBV29-1; J: TRBJ1-3; DNA: TGCAGCGTTGGACTTGGAAACACCATATATTTT; CDR3: CSVGLGNTIYF
D: NA; V: TRBV5-4; J: TRBJ2-1; DNA: TGTGCCAGCAGCTTGAGAGGGTCCAATGAGCAGTTCTTC; CDR3: CASSLRGSNEQFF
D: NA; V: TRBV7-9; J: TRBJ2-2; DNA: TGTGCCAGCAGCTTAGGGGTACTATACACCGGGGAGCTGTTTTTT; CDR3: CASSLGVLYTGELFF
D: TRBD1; V: TRBV30; J: TRBJ1-4; DNA: TGTGCCTGGACACCGGGACAGGGTTATGAAAAACTGTTTTTT; CDR3: CAWTPGQGYEKLFF
D: NA; V: TRBV5-1; J: TRBJ2-1; DNA: TGCGCCAGCAGCTTTGGAGCGTCAAGCTCCTACAATGAGCAGTTCTTC; CDR3: CASSFGASSSYNEQFF
D: TRBD1; V: TRBV30; J: TRBJ2-1; DNA: TGTGCCTGGAGAAAAGGGGACAGATCTAATATTCTCTCCTACAATGAGCAGTTCTTC; CDR3: CAWRKGDRSNILSYNEQFF
D: NA; V: TRBV5-4; J: TRBJ1-2; DNA: TGTGCCAGCAGCTCCCCCGGGGGGGTGAGTGGCTATGGCTACACCTTC; CDR3: CASSSPGGVSGYGYTF
D: TRBD2; V: TRBV5-4; J: TRBJ2-2; DNA: TGTGCCAGCAGCTCGGAGGTTAGCGGGAGAACCGGGGAGCTGTTTTTT; CDR3: CASSSEVSGRTGELFF
D: TRBD2; V: TRBV4-3; J: TRBJ2-7; DNA: TGCGCCAGCAGCCAGAGCCGTAGCGGGAGGGCCGCGTACGAGCAGTACTTC; CDR3: CASSQSRSGRAAYEQYF
D: NA; V: TRBV2; J: TRBJ2-2; DNA: TGTGCCACGCGGATCCAGGGCACCGGGGAGCTGTTTTTT; CDR3: CATRIQGTGELFF
D: TRBD1; V: TRBV30; J: TRBJ1-1; DNA: TGTGCCTGGAAGGGGGCTGGAAACACTGAAGCTTTCTTT; CDR3: CAWKGAGNTEAFF
D: NA; V: TRBV28; J: TRBJ1-5; DNA: TGTGCCAGCTCTACAGATAGGCCTAATCAGCCCCAGCATTTT; CDR3: CASSTDRPNQPQHF
D: TRBD1; V: TRBV2; J: TRBJ1-5; DNA: TGTGCCAGCAGATTGACACAGGGGGATCATCAGCCCCAGCATTTT; CDR3: CASRLTQGDHQPQHF
D: NA; V: TRBV5-1; J: TRBJ1-2; DNA: TGCGCCAGCAGCTTGGACCCCATCGGCTATGGCTACACCTTC; CDR3: CASSLDPIGYGYTF
D: TRBD1; V: TRBV18; J: TRBJ2-7; DNA: TGTGCCAGCTCACCAAGGGGACAGTCCTACGAGCAGTACTTC; CDR3: CASSPRGQSYEQYF
D: TRBD2; V: TRBV7-9; J: TRBJ2-3; DNA: TGTGCCAGCAGCTCCTTTAGCGGGAGGGGCCCAGATACGCAGTATTTT; CDR3: CASSSFSGRGPDTQYF
D: NA; V: TRBV6-1; J: TRBJ2-7; DNA: TGTGCCAGCAGTGAAGCGGTGACAGGAGTTTACGAGCAGTACTTC; CDR3: CASSEAVTGVYEQYF
D: NA; V: TRBV19; J: TRBJ2-5; DNA: TGTGCCAGTAGTATACTCGCCGGGGCCCAGTACTTC; CDR3: CASSILAGAQYF
D: NA; V: TRBV7-9; J: TRBJ1-5; DNA: TGTGCCAGCAGCTTAGGTTTCGCAGGGAATCAGCCCCAGCATTTT; CDR3: CASSLGFAGNQPQHF
D: TRBD2; V: TRBV27; J: TRBJ2-7; DNA: TGTGCCAGCAGTTTATTGACTAGCGGGAGTATTAACGAGCAGTACTTC; CDR3: CASSLLTSGSINEQYF
D: NA; V: TRBV4-2; J: TRBJ1-1; DNA: TGTGCCAGCAGCCGAGATTCCGGGACACCGAACACTGAAGCTTTCTTT; CDR3: CASSRDSGTPNTEAFF
D: NA; V: TRBV28; J: TRBJ1-4; DNA: TGTGCCAGCAGTTCCCCCTTCTACGTCCTGTTTTTT; CDR3: CASSSPFYVLFF
D: NA; V: TRBV7-9; J: TRBJ2-1; DNA: TGTGCCAGCAGCTTAGTAGTTTCGACGCCGGGTCACAATGAGCAGTTCTTC; CDR3: CASSLVVSTPGHNEQFF
D: NA; V: TRBV6-1; J: TRBJ2-7; DNA: TGTGCCAGCAGTGAACTTGCGGGCCTTACCTACGAGCAGTACTTC; CDR3: CASSELAGLTYEQYF
D: TRBD1; V: TRBV6-1; J: TRBJ2-5; DNA: TGTGCCAGCAGTCCGCGGACAGGGTTTGCAGAGACCCAGTACTTC; CDR3: CASSPRTGFAETQYF
D: NA; V: TRBV5-8; J: TRBJ2-7; DNA: TGTGCCAGCAGCTTGGAAGGGAGGATTATACCGTACTTC; CDR3: CASSLEGRIIPYF
D: NA; V: TRBV7-9; J: TRBJ1-5; DNA: TGTGCCAGCAGCCGCACGGGGTCCCGCGTGCAGCCCCAGCATTTT; CDR3: CASSRTGSRVQPQHF
D: TRBD1; V: TRBV5-4; J: TRBJ2-7; DNA: TGTGCCAGCGGTTCCGGACAGGGGACATCCTACGAGCAGTACTTC; CDR3: CASGSGQGTSYEQYF
D: TRBD2; V: TRBV27; J: TRBJ2-7; DNA: TGTGCCAGCCAAATTAGCGGGAGCGGGGCCTACGAGCAGTACTTC; CDR3: CASQISGSGAYEQYF
D: NA; V: TRBV19; J: TRBJ2-5; DNA: TGTGCCAGTAGTATACAGGGGGGACGAGAGACCCAGTACTTC; CDR3: CASSIQGGRETQYF
D: NA; V: TRBV19; J: TRBJ2-7; DNA: TGTGCCAGTAGCGTCGGACAGAGCAGCTCCTACGAGCAGTACTTC; CDR3: CASSVGQSSSYEQYF
D: TRBD1; V: TRBV25-1; J: TRBJ1-1; DNA: TGTGCCAGCAGTGAGCGACAGGGGGCTAGTAGTGGAGCTTTCTTT; CDR3: CASSERQGASSGAFF
D: TRBD1; V: TRBV11-2; J: TRBJ1-1; DNA: TGTGCCAGCAGCCTGAACAGGGGACCTGAAGCTTTCTTT; CDR3: CASSLNRGPEAFF
D: TRBD2; V: TRBV5-1; J: TRBJ2-7; DNA: TGCGCCAGCAGCTTGGCCGGGACTAGCGGTTACGAGCAGTACTTC; CDR3: CASSLAGTSGYEQYF
D: NA; V: TRBV15; J: TRBJ2-1; DNA: TGTGCCACCAGCAGGATGGGGTCGGGGGAGCAGTTCTTC; CDR3: CATSRMGSGEQFF
D: NA; V: TRBV25-1; J: TRBJ1-4; DNA: TGTGCCAGCAGTTCCGCAGGGTCAAATGAAAAACTGTTTTTT; CDR3: CASSSAGSNEKLFF
D: TRBD2; V: TRBV7-3; J: TRBJ2-3; DNA: TGTGCCAGCAGCTTAGGGCCTAGCGGTACAGATACGCAGTATTTT; CDR3: CASSLGPSGTDTQYF
D: NA; V: TRBV10-2; J: TRBJ1-2; DNA: TGCGCCAGCAGTTACAGGACCCACTATGGCTACACCTTC; CDR3: CASSYRTHYGYTF
D: TRBD2; V: TRBV7-9; J: TRBJ2-7; DNA: TGTGCCAGCGGGACTAGTCCCATCTACGAGCAGTACTTC; CDR3: CASGTSPIYEQYF
D: NA; V: TRBV19; J: TRBJ1-1; DNA: TGTGCCAGTAGTACCCGACAGGCGTACTCTGAAGCTTTCTTT; CDR3: CASSTRQAYSEAFF
D: NA; V: TRBV27; J: TRBJ1-3; DNA: TGTGCCAGCAGTTTATCCCCCCGTGGAAACACCATATATTTT; CDR3: CASSLSPRGNTIYF
D: NA; V: TRBV2; J: TRBJ1-2; DNA: TGTGCCAGCAGTGAGCGGGGGATGGGCTATGGCTACACCTTC; CDR3: CASSERGMGYGYTF
D: TRBD1; V: TRBV10-1; J: TRBJ2-7; DNA: TGCGCCAGCAGTGAGTACAGGGGCAGCTACGAGCAGTACTTC; CDR3: CASSEYRGSYEQYF
D: TRBD1; V: TRBV27; J: TRBJ2-7; DNA: TGTGCCAGCAGTTCTTACAGGGGACGTAACTACGAGCAGTACTTC; CDR3: CASSSYRGRNYEQYF